The rows below give T cell receptor beta chains drawn from one sample of a study of molecular identifiers for immune sequencing clone quantification. TCRdb processed the PCR reads anew with MiXCR; each CDR3 protein has one entry. The sample has 460,000 or so distinct CDR3 sequences; about 20% are singletons. Sequenced: naive CD8+ T cells from blood, with Jurkat cell RNA spiked in. These receptors all stem from a human donor in good health. Some libraries in this study had Jurkat cell RNA spiked in. CDR3s include the opening cysteine and the closing phenylalanine or tryptophan. The order of the fields is V gene, D gene, clone size, J gene, CDR3 protein, CDR3 DNA. A D gene is named only where the DNA matches it firmly. A clone size is listed for some rows: how often the clone was seen (once, few, many), or a class if it is expanded.

V: TRBV4-3; D: -; size: many; J: TRBJ2-7; CDR3: CASSLAKGAYEQYF; DNA: TGCGCCAGCAGCCTCGCTAAGGGAGCCTACGAGCAGTACTTC
V: TRBV27; D: -; size: -; J: TRBJ2-5; CDR3: CASSLSVTPLGETQYF; DNA: TGTGCCAGCAGTTTATCAGTCACACCCTTAGGGGAGACCCAGTACTTC
V: TRBV20-1; D: TRBD1; size: -; J: TRBJ1-5; CDR3: CSARAQPGQGLPSNQPQHF; DNA: TGCAGTGCTAGAGCTCAACCCGGACAGGGGTTACCTAGCAATCAGCCCCAGCATTTT
V: TRBV10-1; D: -; size: -; J: TRBJ2-3; CDR3: CASSEIGVTDTQYF; DNA: TGCGCCAGCAGTGAGATTGGCGTGACAGATACGCAGTATTTT
V: TRBV7-9; D: -; size: many; J: TRBJ2-7; CDR3: CASSLSLPGTYEQYF; DNA: TGTGCCAGCAGCTTATCTCTTCCCGGAACCTACGAGCAGTACTTC
V: TRBV12-3/TRBV12-4; D: -; size: few; J: TRBJ2-3; CDR3: CASSRTEDTDTQYF; DNA: TGTGCCAGCTCGCGGACGGAAGACACAGATACGCAGTATTTT
V: TRBV7-3; D: -; size: -; J: TRBJ2-2; CDR3: CASSPEDSFNTGELFF; DNA: TGTGCCAGCAGCCCCGAGGACAGCTTCAACACCGGGGAGCTGTTTTTT
V: TRBV20-1; D: -; size: many; J: TRBJ1-1; CDR3: CSASYGANTEAFF; DNA: TGCAGTGCTAGCTATGGAGCGAACACTGAAGCTTTCTTT
V: TRBV20-1; D: -; size: few; J: TRBJ1-4; CDR3: CSARDLRWNEKLFF; DNA: TGCAGTGCTAGAGATCTAAGGTGGAATGAAAAACTGTTTTTT
V: TRBV7-9; D: -; size: many; J: TRBJ2-7; CDR3: CASSFEPYEQYF; DNA: TGTGCCAGCAGCTTCGAGCCCTACGAGCAGTACTTC
V: TRBV12-3/TRBV12-4; D: TRBD1; size: few; J: TRBJ2-1; CDR3: CASSLLGGQGWDNEQFF; DNA: TGTGCCAGCAGTCTCCTAGGGGGACAGGGTTGGGACAATGAGCAGTTCTTC
V: TRBV29-1; D: -; size: -; J: TRBJ1-3; CDR3: CSVSQGSGYTIYF; DNA: TGCAGCGTTTCGCAGGGGTCTGGATACACCATATATTTT
V: TRBV12-3/TRBV12-4; D: -; size: -; J: TRBJ2-1; CDR3: CASSGSGLSSYNEQFF; DNA: TGTGCCAGCAGTGGATCGGGACTTAGCTCCTACAATGAGCAGTTCTTC
V: TRBV27; D: -; size: few; J: TRBJ2-1; CDR3: CASSPPPGTHRNEQFF; DNA: TGTGCCAGCAGCCCCCCCCCAGGGACCCATCGCAATGAGCAGTTCTTC
V: TRBV4-2; D: TRBD2; size: many; J: TRBJ2-7; CDR3: CASSQDPLAGVTEQYF; DNA: TGTGCCAGCAGCCAAGACCCCCTAGCGGGAGTAACCGAGCAGTACTTC
V: TRBV19; D: -; size: -; J: TRBJ1-3; CDR3: CASRTTGTSGNTIYF; DNA: TGTGCCAGTAGAACAACCGGGACAAGTGGAAACACCATATATTTT
V: TRBV5-4; D: -; size: many; J: TRBJ2-3; CDR3: CASSDPLYSTDTQYF; DNA: TGTGCCAGCAGCGATCCCCTTTATAGCACAGATACGCAGTATTTT
V: TRBV12-3/TRBV12-4; D: -; size: once; J: TRBJ1-6; CDR3: CASSRDNSPPHF; DNA: TGTGCCAGCAGCCGCGATAATTCACCCCCCCACTTT
V: TRBV7-9; D: -; size: few; J: TRBJ2-3; CDR3: CASSLSPGAQDTQYF; DNA: TGTGCCAGCAGCCTCTCTCCCGGGGCCCAAGATACGCAGTATTTT
V: TRBV7-8; D: -; size: many; J: TRBJ2-3; CDR3: CASSLAIAGTDTQYF; DNA: TGTGCCAGCAGCTTAGCTATAGCGGGCACAGATACGCAGTATTTT